Below, 28 T cell receptor beta chains from the same sample are listed, as sequenced in a study of cytomegalovirus exposure and HLA in healthy donors. In the PCR, 60 Vbeta and 13 Jbeta primers were used. The data were produced by immunoSEQ multiplex PCR, yet TCRdb's version contains in-frame clones alone and is incomplete. This table holds roughly 150,000 clones, 80% found once. The sample consisted of PBMCs. These receptors came from a middle-aged woman in good health and CMV-seronegative.

The chain has TRBV19 and TRBJ2-7; possible D gene TRBD2, 6 bases. Germline-derived CDR1 and CDR2 are LNHDA and SQIVND (reference sequence). This CDR3 has 13 amino acids. The germline V and J ends were trimmed by 7 bases and 3 bases, with 13 bases remaining between them. The CDR3 DNA reads as TGTGCCAGTACCCCGAGACTAGGCTACGAGCAGTACTTC. Encoded protein: CASTPRLGYEQYF.

V gene TRBV7-9 combines with J gene TRBJ1-2; D perhaps matches TRBD1 (5 bases). From germline, CDR1 is SEHNR and CDR2 FQNEAQ (reference sequence). The CDR3 length is 11 residues. The V gene lost 4 bases and the J gene lost 7 bases, with 7 bases spanning the gap. The CDR3 DNA follows: TGTGCCAGCAGCTCCGGGGGTGGCTACACCTTC. Translating it yields CASSSGGGYTF.

The chain employs TRBV7-2 and TRBJ1-2; possible D gene TRBD1, 5 bases. The CDR3 contains 15 residues. Germline CDR1 and CDR2: SGHTA and FQGNSA. V lost 4 bases, J lost 6 bases, and 18 bases lay in between. CDR3 DNA sequence: TGTGCCAGCAGCTGGCTCGTGGGGGGTTACAATGGCTACACCTTC. Protein: CASSWLVGGYNGYTF.

The chain carries TRBV5-4 and TRBJ2-7; unclear D gene. Germline V CDR1 and CDR2: SGHNT, YYREEE (reference sequence). The V end was cut by 4 bases, the J end by 4 bases, with 18 bases between. This CDR3 region has 15 residues. Here the CDR3 DNA reads TGTGCCAGCAGCCAACCAAAGTTGGGCGCGTACGAGCAGTACTTC. Translating it yields CASSQPKLGAYEQYF.

Only one count was recorded for this clone. The gene calls are TRBV11-2 and TRBJ2-3; D gene ambiguous. V lost 1 base and J lost 1, with 12 bases in between. The V gene's germline CDR1 is SGHAT and CDR2 FQNNGV. This CDR3 comprises 16 residues. Written as DNA, the CDR3 is TGTGCCAGCAGCTTAGGGGCCGGATGGGGCACAGATACGCAGTATTTT. Translation: CASSLGAGWGTDTQYF. The full variable domain, in which reference TRBV11-2 and TRBJ2-3 provide the parts outside the CDR3, is EAGVAQSPRYKIIEKRQSVAFWCNPISGHATLYWYQQILGQGPKLLIQFQNNGVVDDSQLPKDRFSAERLKGVDSTLKIQPAKLEDSAVYLCASSLGAGWGTDTQYFGPGTRLTVL.

This clone was counted a few times. Different DNA sequences within this sample yield the same CDR3. The chain employs TRBV5-1 and TRBJ2-5; perhaps TRBD1 as D (6 bases). CDR1 and CDR2 (germline): SGHRS, YFSETQ. Trimming took 0 bases from V and 5 from J, leaving 8 bases between them. The CDR3 totals 13 residues. The CDR3 region is CASSLGQGETQYF. The CDR3 region has the DNA TGCGCCAGCAGCTTGGGGCAGGGGGAGACCCAGTACTTC.

This chain joins TRBV7-2 and TRBJ2-5, with 14 bases matching TRBD2. The CDR3 is 16 amino acids. J gave up 4 bases and V 5 bases, and 6 bases lay outside the gene matches. Germline V gives CDR1 SGHTA, CDR2 FQGNSA. As DNA, the CDR3 is TGTGCCAGCAGCCGCTCCGGGACTAGCGGGAGAGAGACCCAGTACTTC. Translating it yields CASSRSGTSGRETQYF.

The chain links TRBV19 to TRBJ2-5, with TRBD2 matching 11 bases. The CDR3 length is 14 residues. Germline V CDR1 and CDR2: LNHDA, SQIVND (reference sequence). The V segment lost 7 bases and the J segment 4 bases; nucleotides outside the gene matches: 5. CDR3 sequence: CASTSSGGTETQYF. CDR3 nucleotide sequence: TGTGCCAGTACATCTAGCGGGGGGACAGAGACCCAGTACTTC.

This chain links TRBV27 with TRBJ2-3, with 10 bases aligning to TRBD2. This CDR3 is 15 amino acids long. Germline CDR1 MNHEY, CDR2 SMNVEV (reference sequence). V lost 6 bases, J lost 1 base, and 4 bases stayed unmatched. The CDR3: CASRLAGGGTDTQYF. The CDR3 DNA is TGTGCCAGCAGGTTAGCGGGGGGCGGCACAGATACGCAGTATTTT.

The chain employs TRBV7-8 and TRBJ2-1; 7 bases match TRBD1. Germline V lookup: CDR1 SGHVS, CDR2 FQNEAQ. The CDR3 is 15 residues long. The trim removed 4 bases at V and 7 bases at J, leaving 10 bases unmatched. CDR3 residues: CASSSGQVPRNEQFF. In nucleotides, the CDR3 is TGTGCCAGCAGCTCCGGACAGGTCCCTCGGAATGAGCAGTTCTTC.

In its sample, this clone was seen a few times. The V gene is TRBV11-2, the J gene TRBJ2-7, with TRBD2 identical over 7 bases. The CDR3 is made up of 13 amino acids. Germline CDR1 reads SGHAT; CDR2 reads FQNNGV. The V gene end was trimmed by 5 bases and the J gene end by 2 bases; junction bases not matched to a gene: 3. CDR3 DNA sequence: TGTGCCAGCAGCCGGGACTACACCTACGAGCAGTACTTC. Amino acid sequence: CASSRDYTYEQYF.

This clone has a single count. The V and J genes are TRBV5-1 and TRBJ2-3; a weak D match, TRBD1 (6 bases). CDR1 is SGHRS, CDR2 YFSETQ, per germline. V lost 0 bases, J lost 3 bases, and 8 bases lay in between. CDR3 length equals 14 residues. The CDR3 loop is CASSLGQVTDTQYF. The CDR3 nucleotides are TGCGCCAGCAGCTTGGGACAGGTGACAGATACGCAGTATTTT.

The chain links TRBV29-1 to TRBJ2-1; possibly TRBD2 for D (6 bases). CDR3 length: 12 amino acids. Looked up from germline, CDR1 is SQVTM and CDR2 is ANQGSEA. The ends were cut back, 4 bases at V and 7 bases at J, with 11 bases in the middle. DNA of the CDR3: TGCAGCGTTGGGGGGGTTTTGAATGAGCAGTTCTTC. Translated: CSVGGVLNEQFF.

The V and J genes are TRBV27 and TRBJ2-1, with D possibly matching TRBD1 (5 bases). Germline-derived CDR1 and CDR2 are MNHEY and SMNVEV (reference sequence). This CDR3 is 11 amino acids long. With 8 bases removed from V and 13 bases from J, the gap between germline ends came to 15 bases. The CDR3 DNA reads TGTGCCAGCGAAAAAGGCAGGGTACAGTTCTTC. Its protein is CASEKGRVQFF.

The chain couples TRBV11-3 to TRBJ2-5; D is possibly TRBD1 (6 bases). This CDR3 comprises 16 residues. Per the germline V gene, CDR1 is SGHNT and CDR2 is YENEEA. Trimming pared 4 bases from V and 3 bases from J, leaving 18 bases between. The CDR3 bases are TGTGCCAGCAGCTACACAGGGACGCGGACCAAAGAGACCCAGTACTTC. It codes for CASSYTGTRTKETQYF. Full variable domain (outside the CDR3, taken from reference TRBV11-3 and TRBJ2-5): EAGVVQSPRYKIIEKKQPVAFWCNPISGHNTLYWYLQNLGQGPELLIRYENEEAVDDSQLPKDRFSAERLKGVDSTLKIQPAELGDSAVYLCASSYTGTRTKETQYFGPGTRLLVL.

This clone was detected only a few times. The chain uses TRBV4-3 and TRBJ2-2; 7 bases fit TRBD1. The CDR3 covers 14 residues. Germline assignment: CDR1 LGHNA and CDR2 YSLEER. With 6 bases clipped from V and 6 bases from J, the junction kept 7 bases outside the gene matches. The CDR3 DNA reads as TGCGCCAGCAGACACAGGGGTGGGGCCGGGGAGCTGTTTTTT. Its protein product is CASRHRGGAGELFF.

As to this clone: The junction does not match germline at one end; this may be a read error. The chain recombines TRBV4-1 with TRBJ2-6; TRBD1 might be the D (6 bases). Per germline, CDR1 MGHRA and CDR2 YSYEKL. The CDR3 sequence is 18 residues long. CDR3: CASSLVQGLNSGANGLTF. Written as DNA, the CDR3 is TGCGCCAGCAGCCTAGTACAGGGCTTAAACTCTGGGGCCAACGGCCTGACTTTC.

This rearrangement joins TRBV6-5 to TRBJ2-1; no firm D call. The CDR3 length is 15 residues. V was cut by 3 bases and J by 1 base, with 10 bases left in between. Per germline, CDR1 MNHEY and CDR2 SVGAGI. CDR3 nucleotides: TGTGCCAGCAGTTATGGCCAGGTATCCTACAATGAGCAGTTCTTC. It specifies CASSYGQVSYNEQFF.

This clone was detected once. The chain links TRBV19 to TRBJ2-7, with D tentatively TRBD1 (6 bases). There are 17 residues in the CDR3. Looked up from germline, CDR1 is LNHDA and CDR2 is SQIVND (reference sequence). Trimming removed 5 bases from V and 0 bases from J, with 20 bases in between. The CDR3 nucleotides are TGTGCCAGTAGTTCAGACCCCGGGACAAGACTCTCCTACGAGCAGTACTTC. This translates into CASSSDPGTRLSYEQYF.

J is TRBJ2-2 and V is TRBV5-1; D is undetermined. The CDR3 totals 15 residues. CDR1 is SGHRS and CDR2 is YFSETQ in the germline V gene. V lost 1 base, J lost 3 bases, and 10 bases lay in between. The CDR3 sequence is CASSLPGLYTGELFF. CDR3 DNA sequence: TGCGCCAGCAGCTTGCCAGGTCTTTACACCGGGGAGCTGTTTTTT.

This rearrangement joins TRBV5-1 to TRBJ2-7, with 8 bases lining up with TRBD2. The CDR3 has 16 residues. Losses at the gene ends were 0 bases for V and 0 bases for J; bases not matched to a gene: 5. Germline loops: CDR1 SGHRS, CDR2 YFSETQ. The CDR3 region is CASSLASGPPSYEQYF. The CDR3 coding sequence is TGCGCCAGCAGCTTGGCTAGCGGGCCGCCCTCCTACGAGCAGTACTTC.

The V gene is TRBV7-7, the J gene TRBJ2-7; 8 bases fit TRBD1. The CDR3 runs to 13 residues. Germline lookup yields CDR1 SSHAT and CDR2 FNYEAQ (reference sequence). V dropped 1 base and J dropped 7; count of bases not matched to a gene: 3. CDR3 sequence (DNA): TGTGCCAGCAGCTTAGACAGGGGGGAGGAGCAGTACTTC. Its translation is CASSLDRGEEQYF.

A word on this clone: This sample also contains other DNA sequences that code for the same CDR3. The chain joins TRBV4-1 to TRBJ2-2; D perhaps matches TRBD2 (6 bases). V was trimmed by 4 bases and J by 1 base, leaving 16 bases between them. Germline CDR1 MGHRA, CDR2 YSYEKL. The CDR3 consists of 17 residues. In nucleotides, the CDR3 is TGCGCCAGCAGCCTCCTCTTGGGGCGGGGGAACACCGGGGAGCTGTTTTTT. Translated, it gives CASSLLLGRGNTGELFF.

This clone was found a few times. The V call is TRBV5-6, the J call TRBJ1-2; 10 nucleotides align to TRBD1. V shed 1 base, J shed 4 bases, and the junction held 10 bases outside the gene matches. CDR1 and CDR2 from the germline V gene are SGHDT and YYEEEE. The CDR3 loop spans 17 amino acids. CDR3 residues: CASSLYSDRGPLYGYTF. The DNA of the CDR3 is TGTGCCAGCAGCTTGTATAGCGACAGGGGGCCCCTCTATGGCTACACCTTC.

This rearrangement joins TRBV10-3 to TRBJ1-6; no reliable D call. CDR3 length: 14 residues. Trimming took 2 bases from V and 5 from J, leaving 7 bases between them. Germline lookup yields CDR1 ENHRY and CDR2 SYGVKD. CDR3 residues: CAISERVDNSPLHF. DNA for the CDR3: TGTGCCATCAGTGAGAGAGTGGATAATTCACCCCTCCACTTT.

The count of this clone is one. The chain links TRBV2 to TRBJ2-7, with D possibly being TRBD2 (5 bases). The CDR3 has 14 amino acids. V was pared by 7 bases and J by 3 bases, with 16 bases between. Per the germline V gene, CDR1 is SNHLY and CDR2 is FYNNEI. The CDR3 loop reads CASTKEAEGYEQYF. The DNA of the CDR3 is TGTGCCAGCACAAAAGAGGCAGAGGGCTACGAGCAGTACTTC.

This chain links TRBV5-1 with TRBJ2-5, with 7 bases fitting TRBD1. Gene TRBJ2-7 matches the end of the DNA better, so the J call may be wrong. The CDR3 covers 14 residues. Germline CDR1 and CDR2: SGHRS and YFSETQ. The CDR3 is CASSLGDSSYEQYF. The CDR3 DNA is TGCGCCAGCAGCTTGGGGGACAGCTCCTACGAGCAGTACTTC.

This clone has a handful of counts. Other DNA sequences in the sample encode the same CDR3. The chain carries TRBV11-2 and TRBJ1-1; the D gene is possibly TRBD1 (5 bases). V shed 0 bases and J shed 6 bases, with 11 bases lying between them. Germline-derived CDR1 and CDR2 are SGHAT and FQNNGV. This CDR3 contains 14 residues. The CDR3 DNA is TGTGCCAGCAGCTTAGACCGCCTGACAGCTGAAGCTTTCTTT. Residues: CASSLDRLTAEAFF.